The rows below give T cell receptor beta chains drawn from one sample of a study of blood T cell repertoires in COVID-19. This table comes from immunoSEQ multiplex PCR, and its TCRdb copy is limited to in-frame clones, with some not included. The sample lists about 140,000 clones, 88% occurring once. The sample was peripheral blood. The receptor source for this set is a woman aged 55-75 years with acute or convalescent COVID-19. Both conserved end residues are part of each CDR3. The order of the fields is V gene, D gene, J gene, clone size, CDR3 protein, CDR3 DNA. The D gene is left open where the match is weak. The listing skips clone size in some rows; elsewhere it reads once, few, many or a size class.

V: TRBV5-1; D: TRBD2; J: TRBJ2-3; size: once; CDR3: CASSWTTSGTDTQYF; DNA: TGCGCCAGCAGCTGGACCACTAGCGGCACAGATACGCAGTATTTT
V: TRBV6-5; D: NA; J: TRBJ2-7; size: NA; CDR3: CASSYAFHKSYEQYF; DNA: TGTGCCAGCAGTTACGCTTTCCACAAGTCCTACGAGCAGTACTTC
V: TRBV4-1; D: TRBD2; J: TRBJ2-7; size: NA; CDR3: CASSQQVGGDGPYEQYF; DNA: TGCGCCAGCAGCCAGCAAGTTGGGGGGGACGGTCCCTACGAGCAGTACTTC
V: TRBV7-2; D: NA; J: TRBJ2-6; size: few; CDR3: CASSSGVGANVLTF; DNA: TGTGCCAGCAGCTCAGGGGTTGGGGCCAACGTCCTGACTTTC
V: TRBV6-6; D: NA; J: TRBJ2-6; size: NA; CDR3: CASSRGRGSSGANVLTF; DNA: TGTGCCAGCAGTCGGGGAAGGGGTAGCTCTGGGGCCAACGTCCTGACTTTC
V: TRBV19; D: TRBD1; J: TRBJ2-2; size: NA; CDR3: CASSFDRGVEGTGELFF; DNA: TGTGCCAGTAGTTTTGACAGGGGGGTCGAGGGAACCGGGGAGCTGTTTTTT
V: TRBV16; D: NA; J: TRBJ2-5; size: once; CDR3: CASSQSTGPQETQYF; DNA: TGTGCCAGCAGCCAATCCACAGGGCCCCAAGAGACCCAGTACTTC
V: TRBV7-2; D: NA; J: TRBJ2-2; size: NA; CDR3: CASSFFRKPGTGELFF; DNA: TGTGCCAGCAGCTTCTTCAGAAAACCGGGCACCGGGGAGCTGTTTTTT
V: TRBV10-3; D: NA; J: TRBJ2-2; size: few; CDR3: CAISDSTRRGHVGELFF; DNA: TGTGCCATCAGTGATTCAACTAGGAGGGGGCATGTCGGGGAGCTGTTTTTT
V: TRBV7-9; D: TRBD1; J: TRBJ1-2; size: NA; CDR3: CASSLKGQGAKNGYTF; DNA: TGTGCCAGCAGCTTAAAGGGACAGGGGGCAAAAAATGGCTACACCTTC
V: TRBV6-6; D: NA; J: TRBJ1-5; size: NA; CDR3: CASSYETGINQPQHF; DNA: TGTGCCAGCAGTTATGAGACAGGAATCAATCAGCCCCAGCATTTT
V: TRBV28; D: NA; J: TRBJ2-5; size: NA; CDR3: CASRDYSRETQYF; DNA: TGTGCCAGCAGGGACTACTCTAGGGAGACCCAGTACTTC
V: TRBV12-3/TRBV12-4; D: TRBD1; J: TRBJ1-6; size: NA; CDR3: CASSSTGNSPLHF; DNA: TGTGCCAGCAGTTCGACAGGGAATTCACCCCTCCACTTT
V: TRBV19; D: NA; J: TRBJ1-5; size: NA; CDR3: CASLEVQGFGQPQHF; DNA: TGTGCCAGTCTGGAAGTACAGGGATTTGGGCAGCCCCAGCATTTT
V: TRBV7-3; D: NA; J: TRBJ1-2; size: NA; CDR3: CASSPGGTDGYTF; DNA: TGTGCCAGCAGCCCGGGGGGTACAGATGGCTACACCTTC
V: TRBV19; D: NA; J: TRBJ1-5; size: few; CDR3: CASSLRDQPQHF; DNA: TGTGCCAGTAGTCTCAGGGATCAGCCCCAGCATTTT
V: TRBV6-2/TRBV6-3; D: TRBD1; J: TRBJ1-5; size: few; CDR3: CASSWTGHQPQHF; DNA: TGTGCCAGCAGTTGGACAGGGCATCAGCCCCAGCATTTT
V: TRBV28; D: NA; J: TRBJ1-5; size: NA; CDR3: CASPLWGRDSNQPQHF; DNA: TGTGCCAGCCCTTTATGGGGCAGGGATAGCAATCAGCCCCAGCATTTT
V: TRBV5-4; D: TRBD2; J: TRBJ2-1; size: NA; CDR3: CASSLGLAGVSEQFF; DNA: TGTGCCAGCAGCCTAGGACTAGCGGGGGTCAGTGAGCAGTTCTTC
V: TRBV9; D: NA; J: TRBJ1-2; size: NA; CDR3: CASSFIPGGAGVSLGYTF; DNA: TGTGCCAGCAGCTTCATCCCCGGTGGGGCAGGAGTCTCCTTAGGCTACACCTTC
V: TRBV30; D: TRBD1; J: TRBJ1-5; size: NA; CDR3: CAWSGQGDQPQHF; DNA: TGTGCCTGGAGTGGACAGGGGGATCAGCCCCAGCATTTT
V: TRBV5-6; D: NA; J: TRBJ1-2; size: NA; CDR3: CASSLGGVDYGYTF; DNA: TGTGCCAGCAGCTTGGGGGGCGTAGACTATGGCTACACCTTC
V: TRBV7-2; D: TRBD1; J: TRBJ1-1; size: few; CDR3: CASSKQGRNTEAFF; DNA: TGTGCCAGCAGCAAACAGGGGAGGAACACTGAAGCTTTCTTT
V: TRBV29-1; D: NA; J: TRBJ2-7; size: NA; CDR3: CSVEDGSVGTTYEQYF; DNA: TGCAGCGTTGAAGATGGGTCAGTCGGGACAACCTACGAGCAGTACTTC
V: TRBV5-6; D: NA; J: TRBJ1-5; size: NA; CDR3: CASSLGAGNNQPQHF; DNA: TGTGCCAGCAGCTTGGGAGCGGGAAACAATCAGCCCCAGCATTTT
V: TRBV11-2; D: TRBD1; J: TRBJ2-5; size: NA; CDR3: CASSLGYQGESLQETQYF; DNA: TGTGCCAGCAGCTTAGGGTACCAGGGGGAGTCTTTACAAGAGACCCAGTACTTC
V: TRBV6-2/TRBV6-3; D: TRBD2; J: TRBJ2-2; size: NA; CDR3: CASSLYGISGGSGELFF; DNA: TGTGCCAGCAGCCTCTATGGTATTAGCGGGGGATCCGGGGAGCTGTTTTTT